These 26 T cell receptor beta chains share one sample of origin, sequenced in a study of T cells in Graves' hyperthyroidism and ophthalmopathy. It was RNA transcripts that yielded the amplified TCR beta CDR3 regions. When the TCR CDR3 underwent first-round RT-PCR, the HTBI primer set was used. TCRdb ran MiXCR on the multiplex PCR reads and lists one entry per CDR3 protein. The table shows 500,000 to 650,000 distinct CDR3 sequences, with under 20% occurring only once. Sequenced material: blood. These TCRs come from a young woman with Graves' ophthalmopathy.

CDR3 protein: CASSEAPGLFVGELFF. The CDR3 DNA sequence: TGTGCCAGCAGTGAAGCACCGGGACTCTTCGTCGGGGAGCTGTTTTTT. This chain connects TRBV6-1 to TRBJ2-2; maybe TRBD2 (6 bases). V was pared by 0 bases and J by 7 bases, with 15 bases between. Germline assignment: CDR1 MNHNS and CDR2 SASEGT. The CDR3 is made up of 16 amino acids.

This clonotype has only a few counts. The chain uses TRBV7-9 and TRBJ1-3; weak D call: TRBD1 (5 bases). V was shortened by 4 bases and J by 0 bases, with 13 bases between the two germline ends. The germline V gene has CDR1 SEHNR and CDR2 FQNEAQ (reference sequence). This CDR3 region has 16 residues. CDR3 loop: CASSSSYRSSGNTIYF. The DNA for the CDR3 is TGTGCCAGCAGCTCATCCTACAGGAGCTCTGGAAACACCATATATTTT.

This chain connects TRBV28 to TRBJ2-5, with 7 bases identical to TRBD1. This CDR3 is built from 16 residues. The V gene's germline CDR1 is MDHEN and CDR2 SYDVKM. V trimming: 3 bases; J trimming: 1 base; junction bases outside the gene matches: 8. The CDR3 DNA is TGTGCCAGCAGTTTTAACGCAGGGGGTTCCCAAGAGACCCAGTACTTC. It codes for CASSFNAGGSQETQYF. Full variable domain (missing parts from reference TRBV28 and TRBJ2-5): DVKVTQSSRYLVKRTGEKVFLECVQDMDHENMFWYRQDPGLGLRLIYFSYDVKMKEKGDIPEGYSVSREKKERFSLILESASTNQTSMYLCASSFNAGGSQETQYFGPGTRLLVL.

About this clonotype: It may be a read error: a sequence one base away is much more abundant. V usage is TRBV10-3 and J usage is TRBJ2-7; D ambiguous. CDR3 length: 15 residues. Germline loops: CDR1 ENHRY, CDR2 SYGVKD. V was clipped by 5 bases and J by 2 bases, with 16 bases between them. The DNA of the CDR3 is TGTGCCATCAGTCCCCTAGATACGACGGCCTACGAGCAGTACTTC. This gives the protein CAISPLDTTAYEQYF.

The chain carries TRBV28 and TRBJ2-3, with a tentative D call TRBD2 (7 bases). The V and J ends lost 6 bases and 5 bases respectively, with 18 bases between them. Germline CDR1 reads MDHEN; CDR2 reads SYDVKM. There are 15 residues in the CDR3. Written as DNA, the CDR3 is TGTGCCAGCAGCCGATGGGGGGGGCTGGTAGATACGCAGTATTTT. It specifies CASSRWGGLVDTQYF.

There are many counts of this clonotype. The gene calls are TRBV30 and TRBJ2-3; D ambiguous. The germline V and J ends were trimmed by 0 bases and 4 bases, with 14 bases remaining between them. CDR1 and CDR2 (germline): GTSNPN, SVGIG (reference sequence). The CDR3 loop spans 15 amino acids. The CDR3 loop is CAWSVGSVEADTQYF. In nucleotides, the CDR3 is TGTGCCTGGAGTGTAGGATCGGTGGAAGCAGATACGCAGTATTTT.

V usage is TRBV30 and J usage is TRBJ1-1, with TRBD1 as a possible D gene (6 bases). The CDR3 spans 13 residues. V was cut by 1 base and J by 7 bases, with 13 bases left in between. Germline CDR1 and CDR2: GTSNPN and SVGIG (reference sequence). The DNA for the CDR3 is TGTGCCTGGAGTGCTCAGGGGATAGATGAAGCTTTCTTT. It codes for CAWSAQGIDEAFF.

This clonotype was recorded many times. V is TRBV11-2 and J is TRBJ1-5; no clear D. The germline V gene encodes CDR1 SGHAT and CDR2 FQNNGV. Trimming cost V 0 bases and J 3 bases, with 9 bases left between them. The CDR3 is 15 amino acids. This CDR3 reads CASSLDGELNQPQHF. The CDR3, as DNA: TGTGCCAGCAGCTTAGACGGGGAGCTCAATCAGCCCCAGCATTTT.

This clonotype was picked up many times. The J gene is TRBJ1-1, the V gene TRBV27; D gene ambiguous. The V gene's germline CDR1 is MNHEY and CDR2 SMNVEV (reference sequence). V lost 6 bases, J lost 1 base, and 9 bases lay in between. CDR3 length: 13 amino acids. The CDR3 coding sequence is TGTGCCAGCAGCCTCTGGGAGAACACTGAAGCTTTCTTT. It codes for CASSLWENTEAFF.

This clonotype occurred many times. The rearrangement links TRBV7-2 to TRBJ2-5; D is undetermined. The CDR3 spans 12 residues. Trimming removed 5 bases at V and 4 bases at J, with 8 bases between. Germline V gives CDR1 SGHTA, CDR2 FQGNSA. The CDR3 DNA reads TGTGCCAGCAGCCCTGCCTCAGAGACCCAGTACTTC. Translation gives CASSPASETQYF.

This clonotype has ten or more counts. This rearrangement joins TRBV3-1 to TRBJ1-2, with TRBD1 matching 7 bases. With V trimmed by 5 bases and J by 4 bases, 4 bases remained unmatched. Germline CDR1 LGHDT, CDR2 YNNKEL (reference sequence). The CDR3 sequence is 13 residues long. The CDR3 is CASSWGTAYGYTF. In DNA, the CDR3 is TGTGCCAGCAGCTGGGGGACAGCCTATGGCTACACCTTC.

J is TRBJ1-2 and V is TRBV3-1, with 8 bases fitting TRBD1. Germline V gene sequence: CDR1 LGHDT, CDR2 YNNKEL (reference sequence). J lost 8 bases, V lost 5 bases, and 10 bases had no gene match. The CDR3 loop spans 14 amino acids. This chain's CDR3 is CASSMPDRGPGYTF. The CDR3, as DNA: TGTGCCAGCAGCATGCCCGACAGGGGTCCCGGCTACACCTTC. The full variable domain, with the rest looked up from reference TRBV3-1 and TRBJ1-2, is DTAVSQTPKYLVTQMGNDKSIKCEQNLGHDTMYWYKQDSKKFLKIMFSYNNKELIINETVPNRFSPKSPDKAHLNLHINSLELGDSAVYFCASSMPDRGPGYTFGSGTRLTVV.

The V call is TRBV5-1, the J call TRBJ1-1, with D possibly TRBD1 on 5 matching bases. The CDR3 runs to 14 residues. Germline-derived CDR1 and CDR2 are SGHRS and YFSETQ. The V end lost 3 bases, the J end lost 5 bases, and 14 bases lay between the germline ends. CDR3 in amino acids: CASSSPDGGTEAFF. CDR3 bases: TGCGCCAGCAGCTCTCCCGACGGGGGGACTGAAGCTTTCTTT.

The rearrangement links TRBV3-1 to TRBJ2-5; D is undetermined. The CDR3 extends over 13 amino acids. The V gene lost 1 base and the J gene lost 4 bases, with 7 bases spanning the gap. Per the germline V gene, CDR1 is LGHDT and CDR2 is YNNKEL (reference sequence). This chain's CDR3 is CASSQVNLETQYF. The CDR3 nucleotides are TGTGCCAGCAGCCAAGTCAATTTAGAGACCCAGTACTTC.

This clonotype has a count of ten or more. For the CDR3, the DNA is TGTGCCAGCAGTATCCGGGTCCTCCCCCCCTACAATGAGCAGTTCTTC. This codes for CASSIRVLPPYNEQFF. The chain employs TRBV2 and TRBJ2-1; D gene ambiguous. V gave up 5 bases and J gave up 2 bases, with 16 bases separating them. Germline V gene data show CDR1 as SNHLY and CDR2 as FYNNEI. CDR3 length: 16 residues.

V and J are TRBV10-3 and TRBJ1-1; D might be TRBD1 (5 bases). The CDR3 consists of 16 residues. The germline V and J ends were trimmed by 0 bases and 1 base, with 12 bases remaining between them. Germline V lookup: CDR1 ENHRY, CDR2 SYGVKD. In nucleotides, the CDR3 is TGTGCCATCAGTGAGTCAATGGGAGGGACGAACACTGAAGCTTTCTTT. Translating it yields CAISESMGGTNTEAFF.

A note on this clonotype: A much larger clonotype is one base distant, so this may be a read error. The chain is built from TRBV10-3 and TRBJ1-2; TRBD1 matches 7 bases. CDR1 is ENHRY and CDR2 is SYGVKD in the germline V gene. This CDR3 contains 14 residues. CDR3: CAVSEEGANYGYTF. The CDR3 DNA follows: TGTGCCGTCAGTGAGGAGGGGGCGAACTATGGCTACACCTTC.

The table lists this clonotype with many counts. The genes are TRBV18 and TRBJ2-1; D is possibly TRBD2 (6 bases). The germline V and J ends were trimmed by 3 bases and 2 bases, with 14 bases remaining between them. This CDR3 is 16 amino acids long. Germline loops: CDR1 KGHSH, CDR2 LQKENI. CDR3 sequence reads: CASSPAREFAYNEQFF. The CDR3 nucleotides read TGTGCCAGCTCACCGGCCCGGGAGTTCGCCTACAATGAGCAGTTCTTC.

There are a few counts of this clonotype. This chain links TRBV5-1 with TRBJ1-1; D gene ambiguous. The CDR3 covers 14 residues. Trimming stripped 4 bases from V and 0 bases from J, with 10 bases between. Germline CDR1 and CDR2: SGHRS and YFSETQ. The CDR3 coding sequence is TGCGCCAGCAGCCCCCAGGTAGTGAACACTGAAGCTTTCTTT. This sequence encodes CASSPQVVNTEAFF.

The sample holds many counts of this clonotype. The gene calls are TRBV28 and TRBJ1-2; D not certain. V was trimmed by 2 bases and J by 3 bases, leaving 10 bases between them. This CDR3 comprises 14 residues. CDR1 MDHEN and CDR2 SYDVKM come from the germline V gene. CDR3 nucleotide sequence: TGTGCCAGCAGTTTAAGGGTAGGATACTATGGCTACACCTTC. It yields the protein CASSLRVGYYGYTF.

This clonotype was counted many times. V and J are TRBV20-1 and TRBJ1-1, with 9 bases identical to TRBD1. The CDR3 runs 13 residues. Germline CDR1 reads DFQATT; CDR2 reads SNEGSKA (reference sequence). After removal of 6 bases from V and 8 bases from J, the junction contained 10 bases not matched to a gene. The CDR3 nucleotides are TGCAGTGCAACAACAGGGGGCAAAGGGGAAGCTTTCTTT. Translating it yields CSATTGGKGEAFF.

This clonotype was observed many times. The chain has TRBV28 and TRBJ2-3, with 14 nucleotides matching TRBD2. This CDR3 spans 16 amino acids. J was trimmed by 8 bases and V by 5 bases; bases with no gene match: 9. The germline gives CDR1 MDHEN, CDR2 SYDVKM. CDR3 loop: CASSGGGTSGGFTQYF. Written as DNA, the CDR3 is TGTGCCAGCAGTGGGGGCGGGACTAGCGGGGGCTTTACGCAGTATTTT.

At least ten counts were recorded for this clonotype. The chain's CDR3 is CASSIQDRNNEQFF. In DNA, the CDR3 is TGTGCCAGCAGTATACAGGACCGTAACAATGAGCAGTTCTTC. The chain joins TRBV27 to TRBJ2-1, with a tentative D call TRBD1 (5 bases). Trimming stripped 5 bases from V and 5 bases from J, with 13 bases between. Per germline, CDR1 MNHEY and CDR2 SMNVEV (reference sequence). This CDR3 is 14 amino acids long.

This rearrangement joins TRBV6-5 to TRBJ2-2; D is tentatively TRBD1 or TRBD2 (5 bases each). The CDR3 totals 18 residues. V was clipped by 2 bases and J by 0 bases, with 16 bases between them. Germline CDR1 MNHEY, CDR2 SVGAGI. CDR3 in amino acids: CASSYLSSGRPNTGELFF. The DNA for the CDR3 is TGTGCCAGCAGTTACCTGAGTTCGGGACGTCCGAACACCGGGGAGCTGTTTTTT.

This rearrangement joins TRBV7-8 to TRBJ2-1; the D gene is possibly TRBD2 (6 bases). The germline gives CDR1 SGHVS, CDR2 FQNEAQ. Deletions cut 0 bases from V and 4 bases from J, with 13 bases between. The CDR3 runs to 16 residues. The CDR3 DNA reads TGTGCCAGCAGCTTAGCCCGCGGGAACACTTACAATGAGCAGTTCTTC. Translation: CASSLARGNTYNEQFF.

This clonotype was recorded many times. The gene calls are TRBV28 and TRBJ1-5; 7 bases are shared with TRBD1. CDR1 MDHEN and CDR2 SYDVKM come from the germline V gene. The junction had 3 bases not matched to a gene; V was cut back by 6 bases and J by 1 base. This CDR3 region has 14 residues. CDR3 DNA sequence: TGTGCCAGCAGGTCGGGACAGAGCAATCAGCCCCAGCATTTT. Protein sequence: CASRSGQSNQPQHF.